This T cell receptor beta chain was sequenced for a study of shared clonotypes between healthy human individuals. Study background: The study used three CD4 naive, three CD4 memory, two CD8 naive and one CD8 memory plate per donor.

Germline V gives CDR1 SGHVS, CDR2 FNYEAQ. This CDR3 has 14 residues. V was shortened by 0 bases and J by 2 bases, with 6 bases between the two germline ends. Only in-frame clones appear in the TCRdb table, and some are missing; sequencing was by immunoSEQ multiplex PCR. The repertoire consists of 950,000 to 1,100,000 clones, with around three quarters occurring once and the leading ten covering roughly 0.62%. The J gene is TRBJ2-3, the V gene TRBV7-6; no clear D. The clonotype comes from a man in his late teens or twenties in good health. Some clones in this sample may be carry-over from other donors' samples. What was sequenced was memory CD4+ T cells from PBMCs. Noted subset: CD45RA-negative fraction. For the CDR3, the DNA is TGTGCCAGCAGCTTAGCGAGACCCACAGATACGCAGTATTTT. Encoded protein: CASSLARPTDTQYF. The full variable domain, in which reference TRBV7-6 and TRBJ2-3 provide the parts outside the CDR3, is GAGVSQSPRYKVTKRGQDVALRCDPISGHVSLYWYRQALGQGPEFLTYFNYEAQQDKSGLPNDRFSAERPEGSISTLTIQRTEQRDSAMYRCASSLARPTDTQYFGPGTRLTVL.